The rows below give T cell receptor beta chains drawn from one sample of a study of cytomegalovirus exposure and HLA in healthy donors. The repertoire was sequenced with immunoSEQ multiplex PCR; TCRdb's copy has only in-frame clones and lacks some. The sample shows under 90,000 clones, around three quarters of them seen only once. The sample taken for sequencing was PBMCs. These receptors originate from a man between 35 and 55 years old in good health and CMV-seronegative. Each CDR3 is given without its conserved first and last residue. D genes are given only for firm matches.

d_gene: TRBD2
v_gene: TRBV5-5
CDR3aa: ASSHDRSGGYYYEQY

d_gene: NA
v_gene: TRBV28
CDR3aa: ASSLSPLNTIY

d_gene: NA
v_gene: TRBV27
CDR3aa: ASSYRFLKEAF

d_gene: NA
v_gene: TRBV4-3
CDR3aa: ASSQDPRDNEQF

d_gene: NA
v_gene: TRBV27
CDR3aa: ASSSHRQSSTEAF

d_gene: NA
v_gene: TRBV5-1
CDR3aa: ASSEQGSSYNEQF

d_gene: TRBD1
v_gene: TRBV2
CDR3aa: ASIRTGNNEKLF

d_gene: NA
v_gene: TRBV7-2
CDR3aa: ASSRPGGVYGYT

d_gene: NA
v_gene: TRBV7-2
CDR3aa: ASSPRGRQSTDTQY

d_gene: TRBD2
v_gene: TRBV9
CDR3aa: ASSSRLAGGDNEQF

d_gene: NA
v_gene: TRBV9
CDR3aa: ASSGMFGPPSGYT

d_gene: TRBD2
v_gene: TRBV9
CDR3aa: ASSPDGTGLASYNEQF

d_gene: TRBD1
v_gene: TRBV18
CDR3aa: ASSPRDRGNEKLF

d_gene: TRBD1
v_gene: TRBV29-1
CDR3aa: SVQTGANSPLH

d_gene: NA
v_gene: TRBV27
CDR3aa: ASSPPEGSGAPEQY

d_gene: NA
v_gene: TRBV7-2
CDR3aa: ASSLGQWSSYEQY

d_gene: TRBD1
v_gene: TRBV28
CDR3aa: ASSRVGQGAREQY

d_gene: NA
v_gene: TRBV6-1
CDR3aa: ASSDQVETQY

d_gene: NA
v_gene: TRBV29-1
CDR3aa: SVPGPLTQETQY

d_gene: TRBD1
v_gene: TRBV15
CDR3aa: ATSRGGDRGFHSNQPQH

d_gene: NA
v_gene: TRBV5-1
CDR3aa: ASSLQGRNEKLF

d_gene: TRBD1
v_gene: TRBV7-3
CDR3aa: ASSSGQGRIGETQY

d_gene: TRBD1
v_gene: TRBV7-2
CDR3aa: ASSLRQGAGGNTIY

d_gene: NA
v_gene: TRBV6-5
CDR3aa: ASSNAGLSSYEQY

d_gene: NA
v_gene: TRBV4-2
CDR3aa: ASSQGQGGSAGELF

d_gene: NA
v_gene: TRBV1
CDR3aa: TSSLPPETRTHEQY

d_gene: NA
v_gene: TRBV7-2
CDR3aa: ASSLGLGETQY

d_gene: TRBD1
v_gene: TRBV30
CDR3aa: AWSVLGQGITEAF

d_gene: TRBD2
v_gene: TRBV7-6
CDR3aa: ASSSRLAGGHEQF

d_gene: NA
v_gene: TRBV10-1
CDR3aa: ASQGQPDTGELF

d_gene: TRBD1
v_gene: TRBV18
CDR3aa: ASSQTGADNEQF

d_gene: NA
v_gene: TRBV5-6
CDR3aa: ASSQNTEAF

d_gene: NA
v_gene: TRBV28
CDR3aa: ASRSGDLEQY

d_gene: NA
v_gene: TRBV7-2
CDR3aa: ASSLGSAGMNTEAF

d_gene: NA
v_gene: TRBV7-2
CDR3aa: ASSIAPQGLGNTIY

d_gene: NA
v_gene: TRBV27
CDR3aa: ASSISGLEYNSPLH

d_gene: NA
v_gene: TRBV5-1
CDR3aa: ASSLEQGLNTEAF

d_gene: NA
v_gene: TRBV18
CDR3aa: ASSPPAGYGYT

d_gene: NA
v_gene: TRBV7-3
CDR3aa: ASSLGGVNTEAF

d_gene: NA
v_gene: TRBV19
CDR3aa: ASSFHRAPGVNIQY

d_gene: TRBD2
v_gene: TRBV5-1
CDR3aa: ASSRSGAGGTQETQY

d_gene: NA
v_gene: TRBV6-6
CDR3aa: ASSSLGGKSGYT

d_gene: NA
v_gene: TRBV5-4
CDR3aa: ASTYIRGGELF

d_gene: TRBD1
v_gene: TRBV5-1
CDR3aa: ASSSQGAGNTIY

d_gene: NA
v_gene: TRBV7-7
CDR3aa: ASSLRGQGRGGGNQPQH

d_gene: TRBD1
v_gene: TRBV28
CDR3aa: AGQDSRANYEQY

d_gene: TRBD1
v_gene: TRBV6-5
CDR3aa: ASSEGQVKAQY

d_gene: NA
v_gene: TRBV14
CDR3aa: ASSPRAGSSYEQY

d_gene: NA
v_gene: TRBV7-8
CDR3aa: ASSPRQTAGNTIY

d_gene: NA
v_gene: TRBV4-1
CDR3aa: ASSQGGIPSYEQY

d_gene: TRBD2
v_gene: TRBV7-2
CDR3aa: ASSFELAGGGV

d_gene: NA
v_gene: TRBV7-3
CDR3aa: ASSYGTLNTGELF

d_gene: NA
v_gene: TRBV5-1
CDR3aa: ASSRGGSGDTQY

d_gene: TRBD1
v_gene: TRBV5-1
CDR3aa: ATHRGDLNTEAF

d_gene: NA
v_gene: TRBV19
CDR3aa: ASSIRVPRERWANEKLF

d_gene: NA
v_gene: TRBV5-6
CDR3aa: ASSLAGPDEQY

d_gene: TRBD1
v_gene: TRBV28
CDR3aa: ASSSGDRGFETQY

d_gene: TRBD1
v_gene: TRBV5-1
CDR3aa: ASSSGTGERNEQF

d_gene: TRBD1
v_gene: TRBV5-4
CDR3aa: ASSFRDRGEKLF